The present T cell receptor (beta chain) was sequenced within a study of blood T cell repertoires in COVID-19. Across the whole study: PBMCs, B-cell-depleted T cells, or T cells were the source of the cDNA or gDNA that made up the material.

In the authors' methods: Estimates of nucleated cell counts were drawn from the amplification of reference gene primers. TCRdb's copy holds only in-frame clones and misses some; the assay was immunoSEQ multiplex PCR. V and J calls and clone size are given by that table; D and trimming were obtained from the DNA. Counted here are around 300,000 clones, around 84% occurring once; the ten biggest clones make up 2% to 3%. In terms of age and location, participants ranged from roughly 18 to 90 years and lived in around 22 US areas. Sequenced sample: PBMCs or T cells enriched from blood (not recorded which). This TCR was recovered from a woman in her forties or fifties who had recovered from COVID-19.

CDR3 sequence: CAWSRSGGVDEQFF. As DNA, the CDR3 is TGTGCCTGGAGTCGTAGCGGGGGGGTCGATGAGCAGTTCTTC. The chain joins TRBV30 to TRBJ2-1, with 11 positions matching TRBD2. V lost 2 bases and J lost 8; bases outside the gene matches: 5. The CDR3 spans 14 residues. Germline assignment: CDR1 GTSNPN and CDR2 SVGIG (reference sequence). The full variable domain, rest sourced from reference TRBV30 and TRBJ2-1, is SQTIHQWPATLVQPVGSPLSLECTVEGTSNPNLYWYRQAAGRGLQLLFYSVGIGQISSEVPQNLSASRPQDRQFILSSKKLLLSDSGFYLCAWSRSGGVDEQFFGPGTRLTVL.